This T cell receptor (beta chain) was observed in a study of Graves' ophthalmopathy and Graves' hyperthyroidism. Points from the study as a whole: Using a 13-signature model, the authors split ophthalmopathy from stable hyperthyroidism, with roughly 88% sensitivity and approximately 81% specificity.

This clonotype occurred many times. Its antigen is unknown. As the template, RNA transcripts were used to amplify TCR beta CDR3 regions. RT-PCR in the first round used HTBI primers; a second-round multiplex PCR followed. TCRdb re-analysed the multiplex PCR reads in MiXCR, keeping a single row per CDR3 protein. In the table there are 150,000 to 200,000 distinct CDR3 sequences, under 40% of which are singletons. The CDR3 length is 16 residues. The germline V gene has CDR1 SNHLY and CDR2 FYNNEI. The junction had 10 bases not matched to a gene; V was cut back by 5 bases and J by 3 bases. The PBMCs used were ones drawn from 8 to 10 ml of fresh peripheral blood.

Material: peripheral blood. The chain uses TRBV2 and TRBJ1-1; 9 bases fit TRBD1. The receptor's source is a middle-aged woman with Graves' ophthalmopathy. The CDR3, as DNA: TGTGCCAGCAGTAACAATCCGGGACAGGGTGACACTGAAGCTTTCTTT. This translates into CASSNNPGQGDTEAFF.